This is a list of T cell receptor beta chains from one sample in a study of blood T cells in healthy people across ages. TCRdb re-analysed the 5' RACE reads in MiXCR, keeping a single row per CDR3 protein. The repertoire consists of some 640,000 distinct CDR3 sequences, with around 49% occurring once and the leading ten covering 30% to 40%. Sequenced sample: blood. The receptors come from a woman aged 55-70 years in good health. CDR3s include the opening cysteine and the closing phenylalanine or tryptophan. Fields, in order: V gene, clone size, D gene, J gene, CDR3 DNA, CDR3 protein. A D gene is named only where the DNA matches it firmly. Clone size is not always given. Where it is, it says once, few, many or a class for expanded clones.

V gene: TRBV4-1
clone size: few
D gene: .
J gene: TRBJ2-4
CDR3 DNA: TGCGCCAGCAGCCAAAATACAGTGACTCTAGCCAAAAACATTCAGTACTTC
CDR3 protein: CASSQNTVTLAKNIQYF

V gene: TRBV12-3/TRBV12-4
clone size: .
D gene: TRBD1
J gene: TRBJ1-3
CDR3 DNA: TGTGCCAGCAGTACTGGGACAGCTGGAAACACCATATATTTT
CDR3 protein: CASSTGTAGNTIYF

V gene: TRBV28
clone size: .
D gene: TRBD1
J gene: TRBJ2-5
CDR3 DNA: TGTGCCAGCAGAACGTCCCGGGACAGGGAACAGTACTTC
CDR3 protein: CASRTSRDREQYF

V gene: TRBV7-8
clone size: .
D gene: .
J gene: TRBJ1-2
CDR3 DNA: TGTGCCAGCAGCCCCGCCGGGGTTCCTGGCTACACCTTC
CDR3 protein: CASSPAGVPGYTF

V gene: TRBV5-1
clone size: .
D gene: .
J gene: TRBJ2-3
CDR3 DNA: TGCGCCAGCAGCCCATTTGGTAGGGGAACAGATACGCAGTATTTT
CDR3 protein: CASSPFGRGTDTQYF

V gene: TRBV6-5
clone size: .
D gene: TRBD2
J gene: TRBJ2-5
CDR3 DNA: TGTGCCAGCAGTTCGACTAGCGGAGGGCAAGAGACCCAGTACTTC
CDR3 protein: CASSSTSGGQETQYF

V gene: TRBV6-5
clone size: .
D gene: TRBD2
J gene: TRBJ2-7
CDR3 DNA: TGTGCCAGCAGTGACCCGGGACTAGGAGGCTACGAGCAGTACTTC
CDR3 protein: CASSDPGLGGYEQYF

V gene: TRBV7-2
clone size: .
D gene: .
J gene: TRBJ2-3
CDR3 DNA: TGTGCCAGCAGCTTAGTGTTGTGGTGGATAAAGAGCACAGATACGCAGTATTTT
CDR3 protein: CASSLVLWWIKSTDTQYF

V gene: TRBV20-1
clone size: few
D gene: TRBD1
J gene: TRBJ1-6
CDR3 DNA: TGCAGTGTTCCGGACAGGGCCGCTGCCTTTGATCGACCCCTCCACTTT
CDR3 protein: CSVPDRAAAFDRPLHF

V gene: TRBV6-2/TRBV6-3
clone size: few
D gene: TRBD1
J gene: TRBJ1-2
CDR3 DNA: TGTGCCAGCAGTTACTTTCAGACAGGGCCTGGAGGCTACACCTTC
CDR3 protein: CASSYFQTGPGGYTF

V gene: TRBV29-1
clone size: .
D gene: .
J gene: TRBJ2-7
CDR3 DNA: TGCAGCGTTGAAGGCCCGACCAGCTCCTACGGGCAGTACTTC
CDR3 protein: CSVEGPTSSYGQYF

V gene: TRBV7-2
clone size: few
D gene: .
J gene: TRBJ2-5
CDR3 DNA: TGTGCCAGCAGCTTAGAACTGAGGCGGGCACTCCAAGAGACCCAGTACTTC
CDR3 protein: CASSLELRRALQETQYF

V gene: TRBV7-9
clone size: .
D gene: .
J gene: TRBJ2-5
CDR3 DNA: TGTGCCAGCAGCTTGACTAGAAACAAAGAGACCCAGTACTTC
CDR3 protein: CASSLTRNKETQYF

V gene: TRBV18
clone size: .
D gene: .
J gene: TRBJ2-3
CDR3 DNA: TGTGCCAGTGGACTGCAGCAACAGAAAATAAGCACAGATACGCGGTATTTT
CDR3 protein: CASGLQQQKISTDTRYF

V gene: TRBV5-1
clone size: .
D gene: TRBD1
J gene: TRBJ2-5
CDR3 DNA: TGCGCCAGCAGCGGACAGGGTTACCAAGAGACCCAGTACTTC
CDR3 protein: CASSGQGYQETQYF

V gene: TRBV20-1
clone size: .
D gene: .
J gene: TRBJ1-2
CDR3 DNA: TGCAGTGCTAGAGAGGGGAGGTTTGGCTACACCTTC
CDR3 protein: CSAREGRFGYTF

V gene: TRBV29-1
clone size: .
D gene: TRBD2
J gene: TRBJ2-3
CDR3 DNA: TGCAACGTTGTTCTAGCGGGACCTAGCACAGATATGCAGTATTTT
CDR3 protein: CNVVLAGPSTDMQYF

V gene: TRBV7-9
clone size: .
D gene: .
J gene: TRBJ1-4
CDR3 DNA: TGTGCCAGCAGCGTTACAGCTAATGAAAAACTGTTTTTT
CDR3 protein: CASSVTANEKLFF

V gene: TRBV29-1
clone size: .
D gene: .
J gene: TRBJ2-3
CDR3 DNA: TGCAGCGTTGTACCTGCGGGAAACACAGATACGCGGTATTTT
CDR3 protein: CSVVPAGNTDTRYF

V gene: TRBV6-2/TRBV6-3
clone size: .
D gene: .
J gene: TRBJ2-3
CDR3 DNA: TGTGCCAGCAGAAGGGACTTCGCAGATACGCTGTATTTT
CDR3 protein: CASRRDFADTLYF

V gene: TRBV28
clone size: few
D gene: .
J gene: TRBJ1-4
CDR3 DNA: TGTGCCAGCAGTTCCGGCCGGCAAAAACTGTTTTTT
CDR3 protein: CASSSGRQKLFF

V gene: TRBV2
clone size: .
D gene: TRBD1
J gene: TRBJ1-4
CDR3 DNA: TGTGCCAGCAGTGGGGACAGAACTAATGAAAAACTGTTTTTT
CDR3 protein: CASSGDRTNEKLFF

V gene: TRBV15
clone size: .
D gene: TRBD1
J gene: TRBJ1-2
CDR3 DNA: TGTGCCACCAGCGGCCCGGACAGGGGAGACTATGGCTACACCTTC
CDR3 protein: CATSGPDRGDYGYTF

V gene: TRBV9
clone size: .
D gene: .
J gene: TRBJ2-7
CDR3 DNA: TGTGCCAGCAGCGCCGCAGGGGCCCTACCCCTCTACGAGCAGTACTTC
CDR3 protein: CASSAAGALPLYEQYF